This is a list of T cell receptor beta chains from one sample in a study of T cell responses to AZD1222 COVID-19 vaccine. TCRdb keeps only in-frame clones here, not all; method: immunoSEQ multiplex PCR. The sample holds 90,000 to 150,000 clones; around 89% are singletons and the top ten take less than 4%. Sequences were derived from peripheral blood, sampled on day 0 of AZD1222 vaccination. These TCRs come from an adult in good health. The CDR3 runs from the conserved cysteine through the conserved F or W. D genes are given only for firm matches. Some rows have no size entry. The others give once, few or many, or a class for an expanded clone.

d_gene	v_gene	j_gene	abundance	CDR3aa	CDR3nt
TRBD2	TRBV3-1/TRBV3-2	TRBJ2-5	NA	CASSRHHPLAGGQETQYF	TGTGCCAGCAGCCGCCACCACCCACTAGCGGGGGGGCAAGAGACCCAGTACTTC
NA	TRBV5-4	TRBJ1-2	NA	CASSPDSYGYTF	TGTGCCAGCAGCCCGGACAGCTATGGCTACACCTTC
TRBD1	TRBV6-6	TRBJ1-5	NA	CASSPPPTGGNNQPQHF	TGTGCCAGCAGTCCCCCCCCGACAGGGGGCAACAATCAGCCCCAGCATTTT
NA	TRBV29-1	TRBJ1-1	NA	CSTYKGTGTEAFF	TGCAGCACGTACAAGGGTACCGGCACTGAAGCTTTCTTT
TRBD1	TRBV19	TRBJ2-2	NA	CASRTGATGELFF	TGTGCCAGTAGAACAGGGGCCACCGGGGAGCTGTTTTTT
NA	TRBV6-6	TRBJ1-2	NA	CASSYYDRSNYGYTF	TGTGCCAGCAGTTACTACGACAGATCTAACTATGGCTACACCTTC
NA	TRBV5-6	TRBJ1-1	NA	CASSLALNTEAFF	TGTGCCAGCAGCTTGGCGCTAAACACTGAAGCTTTCTTT
NA	TRBV11-3	TRBJ2-3	NA	CASSLDSRATQYF	TGTGCCAGCAGCTTAGATTCCCGGGCTACGCAGTATTTT
TRBD1	TRBV7-3	TRBJ1-1	NA	CASSTGQGAEAFF	TGTGCCAGCAGCACGGGACAGGGGGCTGAAGCTTTCTTT
NA	TRBV6-4	TRBJ1-5	NA	CASSDRDGQPQHF	TGTGCCAGCAGTGACAGGGATGGTCAGCCCCAGCATTTT
NA	TRBV7-9	TRBJ2-5	few	CASSPGVSGTAQETQYF	TGTGCCAGCAGCCCGGGGGTTTCTGGGACAGCCCAAGAGACCCAGTACTTC
NA	TRBV9	TRBJ2-7	NA	CASSVVATGYEQYF	TGTGCCAGCAGCGTAGTGGCAACAGGTTACGAGCAGTACTTC
TRBD1	TRBV9	TRBJ1-2	NA	CAGGRQGGGYTF	TGTGCCGGGGGAAGACAGGGTGGAGGCTACACCTTC
NA	TRBV9	TRBJ1-3	NA	CASSQDGRSGNTIYF	TGTGCCAGCAGCCAAGACGGACGTTCTGGAAACACCATATATTTT
NA	TRBV29-1	TRBJ2-1	NA	CSVRHQDLVSYNEQFF	TGCAGCGTCCGCCATCAGGACCTAGTCTCCTACAATGAGCAGTTCTTC
NA	TRBV10-3	TRBJ1-2	NA	CAINRGEDYGYTF	TGTGCCATTAACCGGGGGGAGGACTATGGCTACACCTTC
TRBD2	TRBV3-1/TRBV3-2	TRBJ2-3	NA	CASSGTSGGAGTDTQYF	TGTGCCAGCAGCGGGACTAGCGGGGGGGCCGGGACAGATACGCAGTATTTT
NA	TRBV24-1	TRBJ1-2	NA	CATSHEQGTNYGYTF	TGTGCCACCAGTCATGAACAGGGAACTAACTATGGCTACACCTTC
NA	TRBV19	TRBJ1-4	NA	CASGGRGSVGEKLFF	TGTGCCAGCGGGGGACGGGGCTCCGTCGGTGAAAAACTGTTTTTT
NA	TRBV5-6	TRBJ1-6	NA	CASSPPSGSYNSPLHF	TGTGCCAGCAGCCCTCCCTCGGGCTCCTATAATTCACCCCTCCACTTT
NA	TRBV7-3	TRBJ1-2	once	CASSLSDSFTGYTF	TGTGCCAGCAGCTTAAGTGACAGTTTTACGGGCTACACCTTC